The sample holds one count of the clone carrying this T cell receptor (beta chain). Measured with immunoSEQ multiplex PCR; TCRdb has only the in-frame clones, and not every one. The table has around 240,000 clones, 70% to 90% seen once. The record originates from a study of blood T cell repertoires in COVID-19. Germline CDR1 and CDR2: SGHTA and FQGTGA. Trimming shortened V by 2 bases and J by 6 bases, and 10 bases separated the two germline ends. The CDR3 runs 14 residues. The sample was peripheral blood. This clonotype was sampled from a man in his forties with acute or convalescent COVID-19. The chain combines TRBV7-3 with TRBJ2-2; D is perhaps TRBD1 (5 bases). CDR3 in DNA: TGTGCCAGCAGCTTATATCAGGGATCCGGGGAGCTGTTTTTT. This encodes CASSLYQGSGELFF.